Here is one TCR beta chain with its context. The antigen it binds to is not known. Base qualities are not at hand, and no much larger clone is one base apart. What this sample's treatment or condition label stands for: live attenuated yellow fever vaccine strain. Two biological replicates of bulk PBMCs were collected at each blood-draw timepoint. PBMCs were isolated from peripheral blood using a standard Ficoll-Paque protocol. TriZol was used to extract RNA from bulk PBMCs, CD4 and CD8 fractions, and dextramer-positive and dextramer-negative fractions. TCR cDNA was synthesized by 5'RACE template switching, which introduced a universal primer site and unique molecular identifiers. Priming of cDNA synthesis was performed from both the TCR alpha and TCR beta constant segments. Two PCR steps were used to amplify libraries, with sample barcodes and sequencing adapters being added in the second step. Libraries were sequenced on Illumina HiSeq 2500 (2x100 bp) or NovaSeq (2x150 bp). As for the authors' bioinformatics: MIGEC was used to demultiplex reads and collapse the reads into UMI consensus sequences, and MiXCR was used for V(D)J alignment. Using edgeR on replicate PBMC samples, clonotypes were called vaccine-responding if FDR was below 0.01 and the log2 fold change was above 5 up to day 15. CD4 or CD8 identity was assigned to each bulk clonotype according to whether the clonotype was present at higher abundance in the sequenced CD4 repertoire or the sequenced CD8 repertoire. TCRdb reran the public reads through fastp at Q25 and MiXCR, keeping productive beta chains. Every entry covers one CDR3 protein and lists the most common genes and DNA from its rows. The V and J calls here are based on TCRdb, not the publication. Within this sample are more than 300,000 distinct CDR3 sequences, with around 6.8% of them counted one time only. The ten largest clonotypes hold over 15% of the sample.

Relative to germline, V is missing 0 bases and J is missing 1 base, with 4 bases of the junction outside any gene match. Reading from cysteine to phenylalanine, the CDR3 counts 17 amino acids. Only CDR3 DNA is held: 51 bases, read in frame from base 1. According to the germline V gene, CDR1 reads SGDLS and CDR2 reads YYNGEE. The data were taken from a study of T cells after yellow fever vaccination (dated by TCRdb to between 2018 and 2020). Looking at the study overall: The SMART-Seq v4 Ultra Low Input RNA kit was used to prepare libraries from fractions with low cell numbers. Two healthy male donors made up the cohort, one aged 18 to 29 years and the other aged 30 to 40 years. Bulk TCR alpha and beta repertoires were sequenced longitudinally to track T-cell clones before and after primary and booster YFV17D yellow fever vaccination. Blood samples were taken at several timepoints before and after primary and secondary immunization, and bulk PBMC replicates and cell subsets were isolated.

Study-wide findings and limitations: Computational filtering was required because FACS-sorted repertoires could contain abundant contaminating clonotypes from the bulk population. The study included only a couple of donors, which limits how far the findings can be generalized. The secondary T-cell response was weaker than the primary response but faster, peaking on day 5 instead of day 15. A small share of clonotypes was detected in both CD4 and CD8 compartments, with the overlap likely arising from convergent recombination. Most clones expanded after primary vaccination were re-detected after the booster (about 95% of CD4 and around 88% of CD8), suggesting broad memory maintenance.

This clonotype originated in a man between 18 and 35 years old who received the YFV17D yellow fever vaccine. The chain links TRBV9 with TRBJ2-5, with 12 bases in between that match TRBD2. The starting material was PBMCs, obtained roughly 47 days after the first yellow fever vaccination. The CDR3 is CASSVGLAGAIQETQYF. The sequence in DNA is TGTGCCAGCAGCGTAGGACTAGCGGGGGCGATCCAAGAGACCCAGTACTTC.